These 9 T cell receptor beta chains came from one sample sequenced in a study of blood T cell repertoires in COVID-19. TCRdb's copy holds only in-frame clones and misses some; the assay was immunoSEQ multiplex PCR. The table has 120,000 or so clones, about four fifths seen once; the top ten hold approximately 16%. Sample: peripheral blood. These TCRs come from a man aged 55 to 70 with active or convalescent COVID-19.

This chain links TRBV6-5 with TRBJ2-7; perhaps TRBD1 as D (5 bases). Germline V lookup: CDR1 MNHEY, CDR2 SVGAGI. Between the trimmed V and J ends, which lost 11 bases and 6 bases, there was a span of 26 bases. The CDR3 length is 15 residues. The CDR3 coding sequence is TGTGCCTCCTCTCAAGGGCAGGGAATGGTACGCGAGCAGTACTTC. Translation gives CASSQGQGMVREQYF.

There are many counts of this clone. V is TRBV7-2 and J is TRBJ2-7, with D possibly TRBD2 on 6 matching bases. CDR3 size: 13 residues. CDR1 and CDR2 (germline): SGHTA, FQGNSA. Trimming pared 0 bases from V and 5 bases from J, leaving 8 bases between. The CDR3 sequence is CASSLASGDEQYF. CDR3 coding DNA: TGTGCCAGCAGCTTAGCTAGCGGAGACGAGCAGTACTTC.

V gene TRBV12-3 or TRBV12-4 combines with J gene TRBJ2-1, with D possibly matching TRBD2 (6 bases). The CDR3 spans 13 residues. V shed 8 bases and J shed 4 bases, with 12 bases lying between them. The CDR3 region is CASGTSSYNEQFF. As DNA, the CDR3 is TGTGCCAGCGGGACTTCATCTTACAATGAGCAGTTCTTC.

This clone was counted between two and nine times. V usage is TRBV6-4 and J usage is TRBJ1-2; 7 bases match TRBD1. Per the germline V gene, CDR1 is MRHNA and CDR2 is SNTAGT. CDR3 length: 14 amino acids. Trimming removed 8 bases from V and 5 bases from J; junction bases left unmatched: 11. The CDR3 DNA reads TGTGCCAGCCAAAAGGGGGCCGTAGGGTATGGCTACACCTTC. It codes for CASQKGAVGYGYTF.

The CDR3 spells CASGPRQGPYEQYF. The CDR3 coding sequence is TGTGCTAGTGGTCCCCGACAGGGCCCCTACGAGCAGTACTTC. V is TRBV12-5 and J is TRBJ2-7; 7 bases are shared with TRBD1. CDR1 is LGHNT and CDR2 is FRNRAP in the germline V gene. After removal of 5 bases from V and 2 bases from J, the junction contained 6 bases not matched to a gene. The CDR3 length is 14 residues.

This clone came up many times. The CDR3 DNA reads TGTGCCTGGGCGGGGGGCAGCGGAGGATGGGCCTACAATGAGCAGTTCTTC. Residues: CAWAGGSGGWAYNEQFF. The V call is TRBV30, the J call TRBJ2-1; TRBD2 agrees at 8 bases. The CDR3 contains 17 residues. Germline loops: CDR1 GTSNPN, CDR2 SVGIG (reference sequence). V shed 5 bases, J shed 2 bases, and the junction held 14 bases outside the gene matches.

The sample holds a few counts of this clone. The chain is built from TRBV29-1 and TRBJ1-4, with D unresolved. The V end lost 3 bases, the J end lost 7 bases, and 12 bases lay between the germline ends. The germline V gene encodes CDR1 SQVTM and CDR2 ANQGSEA. The CDR3 loop spans 13 amino acids. Here the CDR3 reads CSVEEGLGEKLFF. CDR3 coding DNA: TGCAGCGTTGAGGAGGGCCTCGGTGAAAAACTGTTTTTT.

The chain carries TRBV29-1 and TRBJ2-1; 9 bases match TRBD2. V dropped 0 bases and J dropped 7; count of bases not matched to a gene: 10. Germline V gene lookup returns CDR1 SQVTM and CDR2 ANQGSEA. This CDR3 comprises 16 residues. The CDR3 nucleotides are TGCAGCGTTGAAGATCGTGTGGGGACTAGCCATAATGAGCAGTTCTTC. Translation gives CSVEDRVGTSHNEQFF.

The chain joins TRBV6-5 to TRBJ2-7; D remains unclear. CDR1 and CDR2 (germline): MNHEY, SVGAGI. Trimming took 5 bases from V and 7 from J, leaving 9 bases between them. This CDR3 comprises 11 residues. CDR3 nucleotide sequence: TGTGCCAGCAGTCCCACCGGGGAGCAGTACTTC. This sequence encodes CASSPTGEQYF.